This TCR beta chain was recovered during a study of blood T cell repertoires in COVID-19. About the research overall: The United States, Italy and Spain supplied acute and convalescent COVID-19 samples.

Germline V gene data show CDR1 as SGHTA and CDR2 as FQGNSA. The V and J ends lost 4 bases and 5 bases, in that order; junction bases with no gene match: 4. The CDR3 extends over 14 amino acids. Participant age was roughly 18 to 90 years, and participants resided in around 24 US areas. Assay used: immunoSEQ multiplex PCR; TCRdb lists only in-frame clones, some missing. The data hold 490,000 or so clones, with 88% observed a single time. This clone was seen a single time. V usage is TRBV7-2 and J usage is TRBJ2-3; 9 nucleotides match TRBD1. The receptor was isolated from a woman aged 40 to 50 who had recovered from COVID-19. The source material was PBMCs or T cells enriched from blood (not recorded which). The CDR3 DNA reads as TGTGCCAGCAGCTCAGGACAGGGGATAGATACGCAGTATTTT. This sequence encodes CASSSGQGIDTQYF.